This TCR beta chain was recovered during a study of neurological immune-mediated disorders. Notes on the study in general: In HTLV-1-associated myelopathy, TCR clonal expansion was greatest, whereas multiple sclerosis had the least, falling below healthy controls.

Germline assignment: CDR1 SGHAT and CDR2 FQNNGV. The CDR3 has 18 amino acids. Trimming stripped 5 bases from V and 0 bases from J, with 19 bases between. Using its own MiXCR run on the 5' RACE reads, TCRdb lists one record per CDR3 protein. The repertoire has 93,000 or so distinct CDR3 sequences, approximately 10% of them found once; the top ten carry around 3.3%. To note about this clonotype: Antigen: not known. A read error may be the cause here, since a much bigger clone is one base away.

Time point given: longitudinal time-point 3. The unsorted libraries were produced from 2 million PBMCs held at -80 C. This TCR came from a female donor with HTLV-1-associated myelopathy (HAM/TSP). This chain links TRBV11-2 with TRBJ2-2; unclear D gene. The sample consisted of PBMCs. CDR3 in DNA: TGTGCCAGCAGCCCCTCCCTCATCGGCGTCGCGAACACCGGGGAGCTGTTTTTT. Residues: CASSPSLIGVANTGELFF.